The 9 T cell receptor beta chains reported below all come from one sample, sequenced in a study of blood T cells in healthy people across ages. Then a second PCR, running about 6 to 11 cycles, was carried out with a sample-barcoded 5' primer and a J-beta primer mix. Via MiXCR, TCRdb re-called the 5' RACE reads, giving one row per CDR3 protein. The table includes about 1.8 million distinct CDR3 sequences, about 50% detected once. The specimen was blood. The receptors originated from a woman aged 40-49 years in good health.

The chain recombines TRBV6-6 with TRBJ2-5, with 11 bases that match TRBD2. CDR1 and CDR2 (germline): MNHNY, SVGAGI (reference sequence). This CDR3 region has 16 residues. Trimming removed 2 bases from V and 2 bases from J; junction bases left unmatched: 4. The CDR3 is CASSYASGGRQETQYF. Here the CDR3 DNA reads TGTGCCAGCAGTTACGCTAGCGGGGGGCGACAAGAGACCCAGTACTTC.

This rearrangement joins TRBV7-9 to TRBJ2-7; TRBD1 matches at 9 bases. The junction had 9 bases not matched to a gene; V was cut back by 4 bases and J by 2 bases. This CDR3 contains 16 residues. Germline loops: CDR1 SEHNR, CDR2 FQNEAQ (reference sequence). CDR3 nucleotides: TGTGCCAGCAGCTCGTCGGGACAGGGCCACACCTACGAGCAGTACTTC. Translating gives CASSSSGQGHTYEQYF.

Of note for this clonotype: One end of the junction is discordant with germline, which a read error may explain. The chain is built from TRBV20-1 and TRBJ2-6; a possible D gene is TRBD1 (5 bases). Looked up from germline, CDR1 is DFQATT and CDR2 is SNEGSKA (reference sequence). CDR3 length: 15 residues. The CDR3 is CSARKGGSGANILTF. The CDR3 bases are TGCAGTGCCAGGAAGGGCGGCTCTGGGGCCAACATCCTGACTTTC.

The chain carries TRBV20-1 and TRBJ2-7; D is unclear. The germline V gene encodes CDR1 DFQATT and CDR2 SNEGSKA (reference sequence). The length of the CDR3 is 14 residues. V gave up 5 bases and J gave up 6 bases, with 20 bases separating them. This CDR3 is CSAATARRSSEQYF. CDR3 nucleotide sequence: TGCAGTGCTGCGACGGCTCGACGCTCCAGCGAGCAGTACTTC.

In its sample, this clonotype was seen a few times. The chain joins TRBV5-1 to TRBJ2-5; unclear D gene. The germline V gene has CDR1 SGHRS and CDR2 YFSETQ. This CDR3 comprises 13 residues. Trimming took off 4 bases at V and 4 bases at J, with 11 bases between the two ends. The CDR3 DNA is TGCGCCAGCAGCCGCAACAGCGTAGAGACCCAGTACTTC. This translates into CASSRNSVETQYF.

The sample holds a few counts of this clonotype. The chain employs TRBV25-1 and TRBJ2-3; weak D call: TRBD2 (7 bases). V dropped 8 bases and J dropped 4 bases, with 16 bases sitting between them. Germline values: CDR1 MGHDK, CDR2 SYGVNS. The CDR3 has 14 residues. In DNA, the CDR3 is TGTGCCAGCGGGGCGGCGGGGGCGGCAGATACGCAGTATTTT. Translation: CASGAAGAADTQYF.

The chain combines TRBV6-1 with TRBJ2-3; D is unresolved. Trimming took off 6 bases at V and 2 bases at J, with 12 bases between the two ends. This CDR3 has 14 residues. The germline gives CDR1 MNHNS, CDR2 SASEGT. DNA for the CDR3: TGTGCCAGCAGCGTCAGAACACCCACAGATACGCAGTATTTT. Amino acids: CASSVRTPTDTQYF.

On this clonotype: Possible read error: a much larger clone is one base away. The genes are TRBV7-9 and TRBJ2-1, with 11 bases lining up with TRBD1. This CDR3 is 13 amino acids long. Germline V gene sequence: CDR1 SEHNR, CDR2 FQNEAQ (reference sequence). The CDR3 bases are TGTGCCAGCAGGGGACAGGGGGTCAATGGGCAGTTCTTC. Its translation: CASRGQGVNGQFF.

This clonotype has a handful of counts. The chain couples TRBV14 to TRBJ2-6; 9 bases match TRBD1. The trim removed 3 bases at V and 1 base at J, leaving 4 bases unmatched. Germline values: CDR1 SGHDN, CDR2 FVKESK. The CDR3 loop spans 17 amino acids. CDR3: CASSQRTGASGANVLTF. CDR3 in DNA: TGTGCCAGCAGCCAGAGGACAGGGGCGTCTGGGGCCAACGTCCTGACTTTC.